This entry lists 30 T cell receptor beta chains sequenced from one sample in a study of T cells after yellow fever vaccination. A single record per CDR3 protein comes from TCRdb applying MiXCR to the 5' RACE reads. Of 200,000 to 300,000 distinct CDR3 sequences listed, more than 6.5% are singletons. The sample consisted of CD4+ T cells sorted from PBMCs, taken on the day of the yellow fever booster vaccination. Source of these receptors: a young man who received the YFV17D yellow fever vaccine.

This clonotype was observed a handful of times. The chain employs TRBV2 and TRBJ2-2; perhaps D is TRBD1 or TRBD2 (5 bases each). Germline V lookup: CDR1 SNHLY, CDR2 FYNNEI. Trimming removed 6 bases from V and 7 bases from J, with 18 bases in between. The CDR3 totals 15 residues. The CDR3 coding sequence is TGTGCCAGCAGCGCTAGCCGGGGCTCGGGCGGGGAGCTGTTTTTT. Protein product: CASSASRGSGGELFF.

Details on this clonotype: Just one base apart from a much larger clone, this may be a read error. CDR3 bases: TGTGCCAGCAGCTTAGAGGCGGGACAAGAGTCCCAGTACTTC. Encoded protein: CASSLEAGQESQYF. This chain uses TRBV7-9 with TRBJ2-5, with D perhaps matching TRBD1 or TRBD2 (6 bases each). CDR3 length: 14 amino acids. Germline V gives CDR1 SEHNR, CDR2 FQNEAQ (reference sequence).

At least ten counts were recorded for this clonotype. The J gene is TRBJ2-1, the V gene TRBV23-1, with D possibly matching TRBD2 (5 bases). TRBV23-1 is an ORF for which the function is uncertain. The CDR3 is made up of 13 amino acids. V was trimmed by 6 bases and J by 7 bases, leaving 13 bases between them. CDR3 in amino acids: CASRRPRRNEQFF. The CDR3 nucleotides are TGCGCCAGCAGGAGACCTCGGAGGAATGAGCAGTTCTTC.

This clonotype was observed many times. The V call is TRBV12-3 or TRBV12-4, the J call TRBJ2-1; 8 bases fit TRBD2. This CDR3 comprises 16 residues. V trimming: 0 bases; J trimming: 0 bases; junction bases outside the gene matches: 1. CDR3 in DNA: TGTGCCAGCAGTTTAGCCCTAGCGGGCTCCTACAATGAGCAGTTCTTC. Its translation: CASSLALAGSYNEQFF.

There are a few counts of this clonotype. V and J are TRBV27 and TRBJ2-7; 7 bases are a match to TRBD1. Per the germline V gene, CDR1 is MNHEY and CDR2 is SMNVEV (reference sequence). J lost 0 bases, V lost 8 bases, and 4 bases had no gene match. The CDR3 is made up of 13 amino acids. The CDR3, as DNA: TGTGCCAGCCAGGACAGGAACTCCTACGAGCAGTACTTC. It specifies CASQDRNSYEQYF.

The sample holds a few counts of this clonotype. The V gene is TRBV15, the J gene TRBJ2-3, with a tentative D call TRBD2 (6 bases). CDR1 is LNHNV, CDR2 YYDKDF, per germline (reference sequence). This CDR3 has 15 amino acids. Trimming left V 4 bases short and J 0 bases short, with 11 bases between. The DNA for the CDR3 is TGTGCCACCAGCACCAGGGACTCCAGCACAGATACGCAGTATTTT. Its protein product is CATSTRDSSTDTQYF.

In its sample, this clonotype was seen a few times. V is TRBV11-2 and J is TRBJ2-5, with a weak D call TRBD2 (6 bases). Germline CDR1 SGHAT, CDR2 FQNNGV. The V and J ends lost 5 bases and 1 base respectively, with 23 bases between them. The CDR3 spans 18 residues. Here the CDR3 reads CASSGGSAEGRLQETQYF. CDR3 in DNA: TGTGCCAGCAGCGGAGGGAGTGCGGAGGGGAGGCTCCAAGAGACCCAGTACTTC.

The gene calls are TRBV2 and TRBJ2-1; 13 positions match TRBD2. From germline, CDR1 is SNHLY and CDR2 FYNNEI. The V gene end was trimmed by 4 bases and the J gene end by 12 bases; junction bases not matched to a gene: 9. CDR3 size: 15 residues. CDR3 in DNA: TGTGCCAGCAGTGGGATAGGGACTAGCGGGACTGGGCAGTTCTTC. It encodes CASSGIGTSGTGQFF.

This clonotype was detected only a few times. V usage is TRBV20-1 and J usage is TRBJ1-2; D ambiguous. This CDR3 comprises 9 residues. Trimming removed 1 base from V and 8 bases from J, with 2 bases in between. Germline V gene sequence: CDR1 DFQATT, CDR2 SNEGSKA (reference sequence). The CDR3 is CSARGGYTF. The DNA of the CDR3 is TGCAGTGCTAGAGGGGGCTACACCTTC.

This clonotype was seen a few times. This chain connects TRBV5-6 to TRBJ2-3; 7 bases agree with TRBD2. CDR1 and CDR2 from the germline V gene are SGHDT and YYEEEE. This CDR3 is 15 amino acids long. With V trimmed by 1 base and J by 4 bases, 6 bases remained unmatched. The CDR3 here is CASSLRRERADTQYF. CDR3 coding DNA: TGTGCCAGCAGCTTGAGGCGGGAGCGGGCAGATACGCAGTATTTT.

This clonotype appeared a few times. The chain is built from TRBV3-1 and TRBJ1-6; D may be TRBD1 (6 bases). V was pared by 4 bases and J by 7 bases, with 11 bases between. Looked up from germline, CDR1 is LGHDT and CDR2 is YNNKEL (reference sequence). The CDR3 is 14 residues long. The chain's CDR3 is CASSPSRGNSPLHF. The CDR3 nucleotides are TGTGCCAGCAGCCCGAGCAGGGGCAATTCACCCCTCCACTTT.

This clonotype was seen a few times. This chain joins TRBV20-1 and TRBJ2-3; possibly TRBD2 for D (6 bases). Trimming pared 3 bases from V and 1 base from J, leaving 8 bases between. CDR3 length: 13 amino acids. CDR1 is DFQATT and CDR2 is SNEGSKA in the germline V gene (reference sequence). Here the CDR3 reads CSARASGTDTQYF. The CDR3, as DNA: TGCAGTGCTAGGGCTAGCGGCACAGATACGCAGTATTTT.

There are many counts of this clonotype. This chain uses TRBV5-6 with TRBJ2-6, with no clear D. The germline V and J ends were trimmed by 5 bases and 2 bases, with 8 bases remaining between them. The CDR3 consists of 14 residues. Per germline, CDR1 SGHDT and CDR2 YYEEEE. The CDR3 sequence is CASSRAPGANVLTF. DNA for the CDR3: TGTGCCAGCAGTCGGGCTCCTGGGGCCAACGTCCTGACTTTC.

V usage is TRBV7-2 and J usage is TRBJ2-1; 14 bases match TRBD2. J lost 7 bases, V lost 1 base, and 12 bases had no gene match. Germline CDR1 SGHTA, CDR2 FQGNSA. The CDR3 consists of 19 residues. DNA of the CDR3: TGTGCCAGCAGCTTAGTCGGTAAGACGGGACTAGCGGGAGAAAATGAGCAGTTCTTC. Its translation: CASSLVGKTGLAGENEQFF.

This clonotype was counted between two and nine times. V and J are TRBV12-5 and TRBJ1-1; D not certain. The germline V gene encodes CDR1 LGHNT and CDR2 FRNRAP. The CDR3 totals 15 residues. Trimming left V 1 base short and J 0 bases short, with 9 bases between. The chain's CDR3 is CASGLGESMNTEAFF. CDR3 nucleotide sequence: TGTGCTAGTGGTTTGGGGGAGAGCATGAACACTGAAGCTTTCTTT.

Only a few counts were recorded for this clonotype. The rearrangement joins TRBV30 to TRBJ2-3; D not certain. Deletions cut 0 bases from V and 2 bases from J, with 3 bases between. Germline CDR1 GTSNPN, CDR2 SVGIG (reference sequence). This CDR3 is 12 amino acids long. CDR3: CAWSVLTDTQYF. The CDR3 nucleotides are TGTGCCTGGAGTGTACTCACAGATACGCAGTATTTT. The whole variable domain, filled in from reference TRBV30 and TRBJ2-3, reads SQTIHQWPATLVQPVGSPLSLECTVEGTSNPNLYWYRQAAGRGLQLLFYSVGIGQISSEVPQNLSASRPQDRQFILSSKKLLLSDSGFYLCAWSVLTDTQYFGPGTRLTVL.

The gene calls are TRBV18 and TRBJ2-3; 12 bases agree with TRBD2. Germline CDR1 reads KGHSH; CDR2 reads LQKENI. The J segment lost 9 bases and the V segment lost 8 bases, leaving 9 bases of the junction unmatched. The CDR3 is 14 residues long. CDR3 nucleotides: TGTGCCAGCCGACTAGCGGGAGAGCAAACGACGCAGTATTTT. Amino acids: CASRLAGEQTTQYF.

The sample holds many counts of this clonotype. The chain employs TRBV28 and TRBJ2-1; D is undetermined. Germline CDR1 is MDHEN and CDR2 is SYDVKM. V was clipped by 6 bases and J by 1 base, with 13 bases between them. CDR3 length equals 15 residues. The CDR3 protein is CASRLERFSYNEQFF. In DNA, the CDR3 is TGTGCCAGCAGGCTTGAACGGTTTTCCTACAATGAGCAGTTCTTC. Looking up the rest from reference TRBV28 and TRBJ2-1 gives the full variable domain: DVKVTQSSRYLVKRTGEKVFLECVQDMDHENMFWYRQDPGLGLRLIYFSYDVKMKEKGDIPEGYSVSREKKERFSLILESASTNQTSMYLCASRLERFSYNEQFFGPGTRLTVL.

The chain has TRBV7-9 and TRBJ2-7; D gene ambiguous. The V gene lost 5 bases and the J gene lost 4 bases, with 9 bases spanning the gap. The germline V gene has CDR1 SEHNR and CDR2 FQNEAQ (reference sequence). The CDR3 runs 12 residues. The DNA for the CDR3 is TGTGCCAGCAGCGCCGACAAGTACGAGCAGTACTTC. It is translated as CASSADKYEQYF.

The chain recombines TRBV3-1 with TRBJ2-1; 11 nucleotides align to TRBD2. V gave up 11 bases and J gave up 2 bases; unmatched junction bases: 17. The CDR3 has 18 residues. The germline V gene encodes CDR1 LGHDT and CDR2 YNNKEL (reference sequence). The CDR3 loop is CASTPRGSGRGTYNEQFF. CDR3 in DNA: TGTGCCTCCACCCCCCGTGGTAGCGGGAGGGGGACCTACAATGAGCAGTTCTTC.

CDR3 sequence (DNA): TGTGCCAGTAGTATCTTACTCGGGCGCCACAATGAGCAGTTCTTC. It encodes CASSILLGRHNEQFF. This sequence joins TRBV19 and TRBJ2-1; D not certain. Germline assignment: CDR1 LNHDA and CDR2 SQIVND (reference sequence). The CDR3 is 15 amino acids. Trimming left V 3 bases short and J 5 bases short, with 14 bases between.

This chain joins TRBV20-1 and TRBJ2-3; no firm D call. Trimming shortened V by 1 base and J by 5 bases, and 10 bases separated the two germline ends. This CDR3 region has 13 residues. The V gene's germline CDR1 is DFQATT and CDR2 SNEGSKA (reference sequence). CDR3 in amino acids: CSARASSRDTQYF. CDR3 sequence (DNA): TGCAGTGCTAGAGCTTCGAGTAGAGATACGCAGTATTTT.

This clonotype was found many times. In nucleotides, the CDR3 is TGTGCCAGCACTTTGGTAGGACTAGCGGCCGGGGAGCTGTTTTTT. This encodes CASTLVGLAAGELFF. The chain is built from TRBV28 and TRBJ2-2; 10 nucleotides line up with TRBD2. Germline lookup yields CDR1 MDHEN and CDR2 SYDVKM. The CDR3 sequence is 15 residues long. After removal of 7 bases from V and 6 bases from J, the junction contained 8 bases not matched to a gene.

This clonotype was detected a few times. The rearrangement joins TRBV20-1 to TRBJ2-7, with D maybe TRBD1 (7 bases). Trimming pared 6 bases from V and 6 bases from J, leaving 15 bases between. In germline, CDR1 is DFQATT, CDR2 SNEGSKA (reference sequence). This CDR3 has 12 residues. The CDR3 DNA follows: TGCAGTGCCAGACGGCAGGGGGGCGAGCAGTACTTC. Protein: CSARRQGGEQYF.

The rearrangement links TRBV7-2 to TRBJ2-7; D gene unclear. Per the germline V gene, CDR1 is SGHTA and CDR2 is FQGNSA. The V gene lost 4 bases and the J gene lost 3 bases, with 13 bases spanning the gap. This CDR3 spans 14 amino acids. This CDR3 is CASSSRVTFYEQYF. CDR3 nucleotide sequence: TGTGCCAGCAGCTCAAGGGTAACTTTCTACGAGCAGTACTTC.

This sequence joins TRBV18 and TRBJ2-1; D is unclear. Germline lookup yields CDR1 KGHSH and CDR2 LQKENI. This CDR3 has 13 residues. V was cut by 3 bases and J by 7 bases, with 10 bases left in between. The CDR3 DNA sequence: TGTGCCAGCTCACCGAGTCAGGAAAATGAGCAGTTCTTC. Protein sequence: CASSPSQENEQFF.

This rearrangement joins TRBV7-2 to TRBJ2-7; 10 nucleotides align to TRBD1. Trimming took 5 bases from V and 1 from J; bases not matched to a gene: 2. The germline V gene has CDR1 SGHTA and CDR2 FQGNSA. The CDR3 spans 14 residues. The CDR3 DNA reads as TGTGCCAGCAGCGCGGACAGGGGGTCCTACGAGCAGTACTTC. Translated: CASSADRGSYEQYF.

The sample holds many counts of this clonotype. The chain is built from TRBV15 and TRBJ2-1; weak D call: TRBD2 (6 bases). The V end was cut by 5 bases, the J end by 2 bases, with 19 bases between. CDR3 size: 17 residues. Germline V gene sequence: CDR1 LNHNV, CDR2 YYDKDF (reference sequence). Written as DNA, the CDR3 is TGTGCCACCAGCGAGAGCCGAGCGGGTAAGGCCTACAATGAGCAGTTCTTC. Translation gives CATSESRAGKAYNEQFF.

The sample holds many counts of this clonotype. The gene calls are TRBV5-1 and TRBJ2-4; 7 nucleotides line up with TRBD2. The CDR3 covers 17 residues. CDR1 and CDR2 from the germline V gene are SGHRS and YFSETQ. The V gene end was trimmed by 3 bases and the J gene end by 6 bases; junction bases not matched to a gene: 15. CDR3 amino acids: CASSSVLAAPRGNIQYF. As DNA, the CDR3 is TGCGCCAGCAGCTCGGTTCTAGCGGCCCCGAGGGGAAACATTCAGTACTTC. Using reference TRBV5-1 and TRBJ2-4 for the parts outside the CDR3, the full variable domain is KAGVTQTPRYLIKTRGQQVTLSCSPISGHRSVSWYQQTPGQGLQFLFEYFSETQRNKGNFPGRFSGRQFSNSRSEMNVSTLELGDSALYLCASSSVLAAPRGNIQYFGAGTRLSVL.

Comments on this clonotype: The conserved phenylalanine or tryptophan is not found at the CDR3 terminus, so this likely reflects a read error. No DNA is shown, since the ends of the CDR3 on it are uncertain; the CDR3 is the one TCRdb lists. This chain connects TRBV6-5 to TRBJ2-5. Inclusive of both ends, the CDR3 amounts to 12 amino acids. Per the germline V gene, CDR1 is MNHEY and CDR2 is SVGAGI. The chain's CDR3 is CASSCLESDRSL.